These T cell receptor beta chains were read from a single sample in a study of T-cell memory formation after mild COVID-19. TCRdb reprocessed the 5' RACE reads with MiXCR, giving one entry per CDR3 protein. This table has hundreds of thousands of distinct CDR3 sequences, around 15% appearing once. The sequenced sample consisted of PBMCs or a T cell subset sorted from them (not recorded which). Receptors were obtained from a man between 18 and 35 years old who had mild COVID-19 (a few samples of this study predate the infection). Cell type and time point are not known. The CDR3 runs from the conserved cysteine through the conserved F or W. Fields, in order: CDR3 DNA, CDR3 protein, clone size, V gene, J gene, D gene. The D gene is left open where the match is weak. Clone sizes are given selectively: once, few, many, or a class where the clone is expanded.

TGTGCCAGCAGTGAAGGACTAGCGCAAGAGACCCAGTACTTC,CASSEGLAQETQYF,few,TRBV2,TRBJ2-5,TRBD2
TGCAGTGCTGGCGGGGCGGGGGGGACCCACAATGAGCAGTTCTTC,CSAGGAGGTHNEQFF,few,TRBV20-1,TRBJ2-1,TRBD2
TGCAGTGCTAGAGAAAGGCGCTACAGGGAGTGGGACACTGAAGCTTTCTTT,CSARERRYREWDTEAFF,few,TRBV20-1,TRBJ1-1,NA
TGCGCCAGCAGCTTGGAGATTGACAATGAGCAGTTCTTC,CASSLEIDNEQFF,NA,TRBV5-1,TRBJ2-1,NA
TGTGCCAGCAGTCCGAGGGACAGAACAACTAATGAAAAACTGTTTTTT,CASSPRDRTTNEKLFF,few,TRBV6-5,TRBJ1-4,TRBD1
TGTGCCAGCTCACCACCCCGGACAAAATTCGAGCAGTACTTC,CASSPPRTKFEQYF,NA,TRBV18,TRBJ2-7,NA
TGTGCCAGCAGTCAAATCCGGGACACCTCGTGGCCCCAGCATTTT,CASSQIRDTSWPQHF,few,TRBV7-8,TRBJ1-5,NA
TGTGCCAGCAGCGTAACCCCAGGGGGCACTGAAGCTTTCTTT,CASSVTPGGTEAFF,NA,TRBV11-2,TRBJ1-1,TRBD1
TGTGCCAGCAGCTTGGAGTCGGAGACCCAGTACTTC,CASSLESETQYF,many,TRBV5-6,TRBJ2-5,NA
TGTGCCTGGAGTGTAGACCGGGGACAGCCCCAGCATTTT,CAWSVDRGQPQHF,NA,TRBV30,TRBJ1-5,NA
TGTGCCAGCAGCCCCCGGGACCCATACAATGAGCAGTTCTTC,CASSPRDPYNEQFF,NA,TRBV9,TRBJ2-1,NA
TGTGCCAGCAGCCGGGACGGAGCTAACTATGGCTACACCTTC,CASSRDGANYGYTF,few,TRBV3-1,TRBJ1-2,NA
TGTGCCTGGAGCGTCGTGTTGGGGGGGACAGGGAGACAAGAGACCCAGTACTTC,CAWSVVLGGTGRQETQYF,NA,TRBV30,TRBJ2-5,TRBD1
TGTGCCAGCAGCTTAGAAGCTGATGGTGCTTTCTTT,CASSLEADGAFF,NA,TRBV7-2,TRBJ1-1,NA
TGTGCCATCAGTGAGTCGAGAGCGGGGGGCCTAAGAACCTACGAGCAGTACTTC,CAISESRAGGLRTYEQYF,few,TRBV10-3,TRBJ2-7,TRBD2
TGTGCCACCAGCAGAGAACGCCGAGGGGATGAGCAGTTCTTC,CATSRERRGDEQFF,few,TRBV15,TRBJ2-1,NA
TGTGCCAGCAGTGACAAGGGTCGGGATCAGCCCCAGCATTTT,CASSDKGRDQPQHF,NA,TRBV2,TRBJ1-5,NA
TGCAGTGCTATATTACCACGCTTAACCATTGGCAATCAGCCCCAGCATTTT,CSAILPRLTIGNQPQHF,NA,TRBV20-1,TRBJ1-5,NA
TGTGCCAGCAGCAAAAATCCCCACGGGGGAGATGAGCAGTTCTTC,CASSKNPHGGDEQFF,NA,TRBV21-1,TRBJ2-1,NA
TGTGCCAGCAGCTTAGCCCCAAGGAAATGGAATGAAAAACTGTTTTTT,CASSLAPRKWNEKLFF,few,TRBV7-2,TRBJ1-4,NA
TGTGCCACGACAGGGAATCGCTCTGGAAACACCATATATTTT,CATTGNRSGNTIYF,few,TRBV10-3,TRBJ1-3,TRBD1
TGTGCCTGGACAGACAGTTACGAGCAGTACTTC,CAWTDSYEQYF,NA,TRBV30,TRBJ2-7,NA
TGTGCCAGCAGTTCCACTAGTGAATATGGGGAAGTGGAGACCCAGTACTTC,CASSSTSEYGEVETQYF,few,TRBV27,TRBJ2-5,NA
TGCAGTGCTAGAGGACTAGCGGGGGTAGAGACCCAGTACTTC,CSARGLAGVETQYF,many,TRBV20-1,TRBJ2-5,TRBD2
TGTGCCAGCATCCACTCGTCTGGGAACACTGAAGCTTTCTTT,CASIHSSGNTEAFF,NA,TRBV6-5,TRBJ1-1,NA
TGTGCCAGCAGCCTACGGACAGGTCCTGAAGCTTTCTTT,CASSLRTGPEAFF,few,TRBV7-2,TRBJ1-1,TRBD1
TGCGCCTCGAGGGGGGCGACCTACAATGAGCAGTTCTTC,CASRGATYNEQFF,few,TRBV4-1,TRBJ2-1,NA
TGTGCCAGCAGCCGGTCCAGAACAGATACGCAGTATTTT,CASSRSRTDTQYF,few,TRBV3-1,TRBJ2-3,NA
TGTGCCAGCAGCTCAGAGGGTGCTGAAGCTTTCTTT,CASSSEGAEAFF,few,TRBV9,TRBJ1-1,NA
TGTGCCAGCAGCTCAAGGCCAGACTATGGCTACACCTTC,CASSSRPDYGYTF,NA,TRBV7-9,TRBJ1-2,NA
TGTGCCAGCAGCTCCGACTTTTGGGGGCCGAGAGAAGAGCAGTTCTTC,CASSSDFWGPREEQFF,few,TRBV7-9,TRBJ2-1,NA
TGTGCCAGCAGCCTCCTGATGGCGGGGGATCAAGATACGCAGTATTTT,CASSLLMAGDQDTQYF,many,TRBV3-1,TRBJ2-3,TRBD2
TGCGCCAGCAGCGTACTCGGGACAGGGGAGGAAAAACTGTTTTTT,CASSVLGTGEEKLFF,few,TRBV5-1,TRBJ1-4,TRBD1
TGTGCCAGCAGCCGGGTCCGATCGGCCTACAATGAGCAGTTCTTC,CASSRVRSAYNEQFF,NA,TRBV7-2,TRBJ2-1,NA
TGTGCCAGCAGTTTCTGGCGGGCGTCCACTGAAGCTTTCTTT,CASSFWRASTEAFF,few,TRBV12-3/TRBV12-4,TRBJ1-1,NA
TGTGCCATCAGTGAGTCGGTTGGGGTGGATACGCAGTATTTT,CAISESVGVDTQYF,few,TRBV10-3,TRBJ2-3,NA
TGCGCCAGCTCAAGACAGGGTCCGCTCTCCGAGCAGTACTTC,CASSRQGPLSEQYF,few,TRBV5-1,TRBJ2-7,TRBD1
TGTGCCAGCAGCGCATTAGGGGGCTTCTCTGGAAACACCATATATTTT,CASSALGGFSGNTIYF,many,TRBV9,TRBJ1-3,TRBD1
TGTGCCAGCAGCAAAGGCTACGGCGACTACGAGCAGTACTTC,CASSKGYGDYEQYF,NA,TRBV21-1,TRBJ2-7,NA
TGCGCCAGCAGAGGGACTCTCCGGGTCCACGAGCAGTACTTC,CASRGTLRVHEQYF,many,TRBV5-1,TRBJ2-7,NA
TGCAGCGTCGCGGGGGCAGATACGCAGTATTTT,CSVAGADTQYF,few,TRBV29-1,TRBJ2-3,TRBD2
TGTGCTAGCAGTCCCGGGGACAGTGCCTCTGGGGCCAACGTCCTGACTTTC,CASSPGDSASGANVLTF,NA,TRBV12-3/TRBV12-4,TRBJ2-6,TRBD1
TGTGCCAGCAGCTTCCGGGGGTCGGCGAACACCGGGGAGCTGTTTTTT,CASSFRGSANTGELFF,few,TRBV7-2,TRBJ2-2,NA
TGCAGTGTCCCGGACAGTTTCCCGGCGGACACTGAAGCTTTCTTT,CSVPDSFPADTEAFF,NA,TRBV20-1,TRBJ1-1,NA